A single sample is the source of the 10 T cell receptor beta chains below, sequenced in a study of naive and memory T cell subsets. A UMI-containing oligonucleotide was joined by 3' ligation to the TCR cDNA template. Amplification of ligated cDNA took four PCR rounds with SP2 and nested alpha and beta constant primers. TCRdb fed the 5' RACE reads into MiXCR, producing one record per CDR3 protein. The data hold about 48,000 distinct CDR3 sequences, with about 4.8% observed a single time. The receptors shown here come from a female donor in good health.

This clonotype was observed at least ten times. The chain employs TRBV7-2 and TRBJ1-5, with 9 bases that match TRBD1. The length of the CDR3 is 15 residues. The V segment lost 1 base and the J segment 5 bases; nucleotides outside the gene matches: 3. In germline, CDR1 is SGHTA, CDR2 FQGNSA. The CDR3 nucleotides read TGTGCCAGCAGCTTAGGGACAGGGGTGGATCAGCCCCAGCATTTT. Translation: CASSLGTGVDQPQHF.

This clonotype was counted at least ten times. The chain couples TRBV24-1 to TRBJ2-1, with 11 bases identical to TRBD2. V lost 9 bases, J lost 10 bases, and 10 bases stayed unmatched. CDR3 size: 14 residues. Germline V CDR1 and CDR2: KGHDR, SFDVKD. The CDR3 DNA reads as TGTGCCACCGCTCGACTAGCGGGACCTTGGGAGCAGTTCTTC. Translated, it gives CATARLAGPWEQFF.

This clonotype was observed many times. This chain uses TRBV29-1 with TRBJ2-3; 10 bases align to TRBD2. Losses at the gene ends were 6 bases for V and 1 base for J; bases not matched to a gene: 7. This CDR3 is 15 amino acids long. Looked up from germline, CDR1 is SQVTM and CDR2 is ANQGSEA. This CDR3 is CSVASSGSGTDTQYF. Written as DNA, the CDR3 is TGCAGCGTGGCGTCTAGCGGGAGTGGCACAGATACGCAGTATTTT.

Many counts were recorded for this clonotype. This chain joins TRBV29-1 and TRBJ2-1; 9 nucleotides agree with TRBD1. Germline assignment: CDR1 SQVTM and CDR2 ANQGSEA. The length of the CDR3 is 14 residues. Trimming at V came to 5 bases and at J to 7 bases, leaving 9 bases not matched to a gene. CDR3 in amino acids: CSVRTGTGRNEQFF. Here the CDR3 DNA reads TGCAGCGTTCGAACCGGGACAGGGAGAAATGAGCAGTTCTTC.

This clonotype was counted at least ten times. The V gene is TRBV6-5, the J gene TRBJ2-7; 9 nucleotides match TRBD1. Germline V gene sequence: CDR1 MNHEY, CDR2 SVGAGI. Trimming cost V 7 bases and J 4 bases; bases outside gene matches: 8. This CDR3 region has 14 residues. The CDR3 loop is CASTGGQGLYEQYF. CDR3 DNA: TGTGCCAGCACTGGAGGACAGGGGTTGTACGAGCAGTACTTC.

This clonotype was recorded at least ten times. DNA of the CDR3: TGTGCCAGCAGACTACTTACTAGCGGGATCGGAAAGACCCAGTACTTC. Protein: CASRLLTSGIGKTQYF. The V gene is TRBV6-2 or TRBV6-3, the J gene TRBJ2-5; 10 bases match TRBD2. The germline gives CDR1 MNHEY, CDR2 SVGEGT. CDR3 length: 16 amino acids. The V and J ends lost 6 bases and 6 bases, in that order; junction bases with no gene match: 13.

This clonotype was detected ten times or more. J is TRBJ2-1 and V is TRBV6-5; D is perhaps TRBD2 (7 bases). Germline V gene sequence: CDR1 MNHEY, CDR2 SVGAGI. The CDR3 runs 15 residues. V was shortened by 2 bases and J by 6 bases, with 14 bases between the two germline ends. The CDR3 DNA is TGTGCCAGCAGTTACGAGGGGGGGCCCTTCAATGAGCAGTTCTTC. It encodes CASSYEGGPFNEQFF.

This clonotype was counted a few times. V gene TRBV24-1 combines with J gene TRBJ2-2, with 7 nucleotides matching TRBD2. With V trimmed by 0 bases and J by 2 bases, 8 bases remained unmatched. This CDR3 is 18 amino acids long. CDR1 KGHDR and CDR2 SFDVKD come from the germline V gene. DNA of the CDR3: TGTGCCACCAGTGATTTGCCGGGCGGGAGAGGAAACACCGGGGAGCTGTTTTTT. Amino acid sequence: CATSDLPGGRGNTGELFF.

At least ten counts were recorded for this clonotype. The V gene is TRBV29-1, the J gene TRBJ1-1, with 7 bases that match TRBD1. The V gene end was trimmed by 6 bases and the J gene end by 10 bases; junction bases not matched to a gene: 5. The CDR3 sequence is 10 residues long. Germline V lookup: CDR1 SQVTM, CDR2 ANQGSEA. DNA for the CDR3: TGCAGCGTCCGACAGGGAACAGCTTTCTTT. Translating gives CSVRQGTAFF.

This clonotype was seen only a few times. The chain is built from TRBV19 and TRBJ1-2; 9 positions agree with TRBD1. This CDR3 region has 13 residues. CDR1 is LNHDA, CDR2 SQIVND, per germline (reference sequence). The trim removed 9 bases at V and 2 bases at J, leaving 4 bases unmatched. CDR3 coding DNA: TGTGCCAGCAAGGGGACAGGGAACTATGGCTACACCTTC. It yields the protein CASKGTGNYGYTF.